This T cell receptor beta chain comes out of a study of PD-1 blockade in mismatch repair-deficient tumors listed by TCRdb under 2017. As for the study more broadly: The trial enrolled fewer than 90 consecutive patients with under 15 mismatch repair-deficient cancer types between late 2013 and 2016, all previously treated and progressing. Tumor-associated T cell clones were tracked in the peripheral blood of patients responding to PD-1 blockade by deep sequencing of TCR CDR3 regions.

Here is what the overall study found, with its caveats: Rapid expansion after pembrolizumab followed by contraction, generally before radiologic responses, was shown by tumor-resident clones, which were often undetectable in blood before treatment.

The library was obtained by the immunoSEQ multiplex PCR assay. The table comes from immuneACCESS by way of TCRdb, which keeps in-frame sequences with V and J called. Part of the clones is missing from these tables; in studies checked, under half for an unresolved V gene and the rest for unknown reasons. The sample table lists under 50,000 clones, 70% to 80% of them with a count of one. 22% of the sample belongs to the ten largest clones. For each enrolled patient, mismatch repair deficiency was established using either polymerase chain reaction or immunohistochemistry. TCR sequencing was performed for a few patients who responded to pembrolizumab therapy. The phase II trial prospectively evaluated PD-1 blockade with pembrolizumab in advanced mismatch repair-deficient cancers, independent of tissue of origin. Serial peripheral blood T cell samples were collected before and at multiple times after starting PD-1 blockade. Blood sampling time points were reported as weeks after the first dose of pembrolizumab.

This clone was detected only a few times. Its antigen is currently not known. No base-level quality is on record; no much larger clone is a single base apart. The sequence was obtained from an adult with mismatch repair-deficient cancer. The starting material was peripheral blood, obtained 4 weeks after starting pembrolizumab.

CDR3 loop: CASRIGQIETQYF. The DNA sequence is as follows: TGTGCCAGCAGAATCGGACAGATAGAGACCCAGTACTTC. The sequence links TRBV6-6 to TRBJ2-5; the D region possibly corresponds to TRBD1 (6 bases align). Trimming costs V 6 bases and J 4 bases, and their ends lie 12 bases apart. Inclusive of the bounding cysteine and phenylalanine, the CDR3 is 13 residues long. The only DNA kept is the CDR3, 39 bases in frame from the first base. CDR1 and CDR2 (MNHNY, SVGAGI) derive from the germline V gene (reference sequence).